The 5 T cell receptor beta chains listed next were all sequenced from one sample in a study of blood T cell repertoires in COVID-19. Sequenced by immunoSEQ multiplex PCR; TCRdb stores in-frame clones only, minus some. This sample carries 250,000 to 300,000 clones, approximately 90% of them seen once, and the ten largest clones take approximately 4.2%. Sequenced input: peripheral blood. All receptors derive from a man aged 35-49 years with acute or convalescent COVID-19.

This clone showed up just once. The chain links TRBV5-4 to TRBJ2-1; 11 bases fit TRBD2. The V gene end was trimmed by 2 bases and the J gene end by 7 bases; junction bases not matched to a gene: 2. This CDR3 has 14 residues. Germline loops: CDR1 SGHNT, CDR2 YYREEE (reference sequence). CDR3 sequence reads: CASSLPSGGNEQFF. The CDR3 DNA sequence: TGTGCCAGCAGCTTACCTAGCGGGGGGAATGAGCAGTTCTTC.

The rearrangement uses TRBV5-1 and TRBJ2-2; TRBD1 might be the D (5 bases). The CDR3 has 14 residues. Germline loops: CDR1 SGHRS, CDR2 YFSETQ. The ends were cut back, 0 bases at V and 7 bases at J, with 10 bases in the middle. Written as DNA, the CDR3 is TGCGCCAGCAGCTTGGCGCTTAGGGGCGGGGAGCTGTTTTTT. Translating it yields CASSLALRGGELFF.

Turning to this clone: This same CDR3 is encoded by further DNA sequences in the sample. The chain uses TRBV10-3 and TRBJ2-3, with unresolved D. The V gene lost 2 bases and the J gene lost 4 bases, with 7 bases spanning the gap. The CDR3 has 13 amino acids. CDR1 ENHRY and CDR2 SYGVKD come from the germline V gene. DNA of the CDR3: TGTGCCATCAGTGAGGGCCTCTCAGATACGCAGTATTTT. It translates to CAISEGLSDTQYF.

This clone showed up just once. The CDR3 spells CASSQDRVYNTIYF. CDR3 DNA: TGCGCCAGCAGCCAGGACAGGGTTTACAACACCATATATTTT. The rearrangement links TRBV4-1 to TRBJ1-3; TRBD1 agrees at 8 bases. Germline loops: CDR1 MGHRA, CDR2 YSYEKL. V dropped 3 bases and J dropped 7; count of bases not matched to a gene: 5. The CDR3 extends over 14 amino acids.

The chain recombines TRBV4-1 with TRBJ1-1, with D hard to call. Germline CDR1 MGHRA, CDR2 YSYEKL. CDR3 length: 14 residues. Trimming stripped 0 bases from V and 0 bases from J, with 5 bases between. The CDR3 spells CASSQERVNTEAFF. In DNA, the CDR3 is TGCGCCAGCAGCCAAGAGAGGGTGAACACTGAAGCTTTCTTT.